A selection of T cell receptor beta chains follows, all from one sample in a study of neurological immune-mediated disorders. TCRdb ran MiXCR on the 5' RACE reads and lists one entry per CDR3 protein. The table records more than 35,000 distinct CDR3 sequences, roughly 3% of them present only once. The source material was PBMCs. The source of these receptors is a woman aged 45-59 years with multiple sclerosis. CDR3s include the opening cysteine and the closing phenylalanine or tryptophan. D genes are given only for firm matches. Clone size, where shown, is once, few, many, or a class for clones that have expanded.

v_call: TRBV19; cdr3_length: 13; clone_size: many; d_call: .; j_call: TRBJ2-2; cdr3_aa: CASSTQKTGELFF; cdr3_nt: TGTGCCAGTAGTACCCAGAAAACCGGGGAGCTGTTTTTT
v_call: TRBV5-6; cdr3_length: 15; clone_size: many; d_call: TRBD1; j_call: TRBJ2-1; cdr3_aa: CASSFETGGYNEQFF; cdr3_nt: TGTGCCAGCAGCTTTGAGACAGGGGGCTACAATGAGCAGTTCTTC
v_call: TRBV20-1; cdr3_length: 14; clone_size: many; d_call: .; j_call: TRBJ2-2; cdr3_aa: CSARESGTTRELFF; cdr3_nt: TGCAGTGCTAGAGAATCTGGTACGACGCGTGAGCTGTTTTTT
v_call: TRBV28; cdr3_length: 16; clone_size: many; d_call: .; j_call: TRBJ2-4; cdr3_aa: CASSLTGHLAKNIQYF; cdr3_nt: TGTGCCAGCAGTTTGACAGGCCATCTAGCCAAAAACATTCAGTACTTC
v_call: TRBV7-9; cdr3_length: 13; clone_size: many; d_call: .; j_call: TRBJ2-5; cdr3_aa: CASSPGTGETQYF; cdr3_nt: TGTGCCAGCAGCCCCGGGACGGGAGAGACCCAGTACTTC
v_call: TRBV20-1; cdr3_length: 12; clone_size: many; d_call: .; j_call: TRBJ2-5; cdr3_aa: CSPSAGLETQYF; cdr3_nt: TGCAGCCCGTCCGCGGGACTTGAGACCCAGTACTTC
v_call: TRBV5-1; cdr3_length: 14; clone_size: many; d_call: .; j_call: TRBJ1-1; cdr3_aa: CASSLIGGATEAFF; cdr3_nt: TGCGCCAGCAGCTTGATAGGAGGGGCTACTGAAGCTTTCTTT
v_call: TRBV5-1; cdr3_length: 14; clone_size: many; d_call: .; j_call: TRBJ2-4; cdr3_aa: CASSLVGSKNIQYF; cdr3_nt: TGCGCCAGCAGCTTAGTAGGGTCCAAAAACATTCAGTACTTC
v_call: TRBV7-9; cdr3_length: 18; clone_size: many; d_call: TRBD1; j_call: TRBJ1-4; cdr3_aa: CASSLANQGQGSNEKLFF; cdr3_nt: TGTGCCAGCAGCTTAGCAAACCAAGGACAGGGATCTAATGAAAAACTGTTTTTT
v_call: TRBV20-1; cdr3_length: 14; clone_size: many; d_call: .; j_call: TRBJ2-1; cdr3_aa: CSARDQGFYNEQFF; cdr3_nt: TGCAGTGCTAGAGATCAGGGTTTCTACAATGAGCAGTTCTTC
v_call: TRBV29-1; cdr3_length: 10; clone_size: many; d_call: .; j_call: TRBJ2-1; cdr3_aa: CSAGDNEQFF; cdr3_nt: TGCAGCGCCGGAGACAATGAGCAGTTCTTC
v_call: TRBV5-1; cdr3_length: 14; clone_size: many; d_call: TRBD1; j_call: TRBJ2-1; cdr3_aa: CASTPGTGGNEQFF; cdr3_nt: TGCGCCAGCACCCCCGGGACAGGGGGCAATGAGCAGTTCTTC
v_call: TRBV28; cdr3_length: 15; clone_size: many; d_call: .; j_call: TRBJ1-6; cdr3_aa: CASSTPLEPESPLHF; cdr3_nt: TGTGCCAGCAGTACCCCGTTGGAGCCTGAGTCACCCCTCCACTTT
v_call: TRBV29-1; cdr3_length: 12; clone_size: many; d_call: .; j_call: TRBJ2-5; cdr3_aa: CSVAAGQETQYF; cdr3_nt: TGCAGCGTTGCGGCAGGTCAAGAGACCCAGTACTTC
v_call: TRBV20-1; cdr3_length: 14; clone_size: many; d_call: TRBD2; j_call: TRBJ2-2; cdr3_aa: CSARWAGGAGELFF; cdr3_nt: TGCAGTGCTAGATGGGCGGGAGGGGCCGGGGAGCTGTTTTTT
v_call: TRBV5-1; cdr3_length: 14; clone_size: many; d_call: .; j_call: TRBJ2-5; cdr3_aa: CASSPGTISETQYF; cdr3_nt: TGCGCCAGCAGCCCCGGGACGATCTCCGAGACCCAGTACTTC
v_call: TRBV11-2; cdr3_length: 15; clone_size: many; d_call: .; j_call: TRBJ2-2; cdr3_aa: CASSVRRSNTGELFF; cdr3_nt: TGTGCCAGCAGCGTAAGGAGATCGAACACCGGGGAGCTGTTTTTT
v_call: TRBV5-1; cdr3_length: 15; clone_size: many; d_call: .; j_call: TRBJ2-1; cdr3_aa: CASSTRGSSYNEQFF; cdr3_nt: TGCGCCAGCAGCACCAGGGGTAGCTCCTACAATGAGCAGTTCTTC
v_call: TRBV20-1; cdr3_length: 12; clone_size: many; d_call: .; j_call: TRBJ1-4; cdr3_aa: CSARYRVEKLFF; cdr3_nt: TGCAGTGCTAGGTACAGAGTAGAAAAACTGTTTTTT
v_call: TRBV7-6; cdr3_length: 16; clone_size: many; d_call: TRBD2; j_call: TRBJ2-2; cdr3_aa: CASSYGLAGGPGELFF; cdr3_nt: TGTGCCAGCAGCTACGGACTAGCGGGGGGGCCCGGGGAGCTGTTTTTT
v_call: TRBV28; cdr3_length: 16; clone_size: many; d_call: .; j_call: TRBJ2-3; cdr3_aa: CASSLSDRIGTDTQYF; cdr3_nt: TGTGCCAGCAGTTTAAGTGATCGGATTGGCACAGATACGCAGTATTTT
v_call: TRBV7-8; cdr3_length: 15; clone_size: many; d_call: TRBD1; j_call: TRBJ2-3; cdr3_aa: CASSTRDSYTDTQYF; cdr3_nt: TGTGCCAGCAGCACCCGGGACAGCTACACAGATACGCAGTATTTT
v_call: TRBV5-1; cdr3_length: 15; clone_size: many; d_call: .; j_call: TRBJ1-3; cdr3_aa: CASSLEGLSGNTIYF; cdr3_nt: TGCGCCAGCAGCTTGGAAGGTCTCTCTGGAAACACCATATATTTT
v_call: TRBV7-2; cdr3_length: 13; clone_size: many; d_call: .; j_call: TRBJ1-5; cdr3_aa: CASTGDSNQPQHF; cdr3_nt: TGTGCCAGCACGGGGGATAGCAATCAGCCCCAGCATTTT
v_call: TRBV20-1; cdr3_length: 12; clone_size: many; d_call: .; j_call: TRBJ2-7; cdr3_aa: CSAPSDSYEQYF; cdr3_nt: TGCAGTGCTCCTTCCGACTCCTACGAGCAGTACTTC
v_call: TRBV20-1; cdr3_length: 14; clone_size: many; d_call: .; j_call: TRBJ1-2; cdr3_aa: CSARIMEVNYGYTF; cdr3_nt: TGCAGTGCTAGGATAATGGAGGTGAACTATGGCTACACCTTC
v_call: TRBV27; cdr3_length: 15; clone_size: many; d_call: TRBD1; j_call: TRBJ1-6; cdr3_aa: CASSAWDRDNSPLHF; cdr3_nt: TGTGCCAGCTCAGCGTGGGACAGGGATAATTCACCCCTCCACTTT
v_call: TRBV20-1; cdr3_length: 14; clone_size: many; d_call: .; j_call: TRBJ1-5; cdr3_aa: CSATQGEPDQPQHF; cdr3_nt: TGCAGTGCTACGCAGGGCGAGCCAGATCAGCCCCAGCATTTT
v_call: TRBV14; cdr3_length: 17; clone_size: many; d_call: .; j_call: TRBJ2-7; cdr3_aa: CASSLAMGDLISYEQYF; cdr3_nt: TGTGCCAGCAGCCTGGCCATGGGGGACCTGATTTCCTACGAGCAGTACTTC
v_call: TRBV14; cdr3_length: 14; clone_size: .; d_call: .; j_call: TRBJ1-1; cdr3_aa: CASSQVKGTTEAFF; cdr3_nt: TGTGCCAGCAGCCAAGTTAAGGGCACCACTGAAGCTTTCTTT
v_call: TRBV20-1; cdr3_length: 15; clone_size: many; d_call: .; j_call: TRBJ1-3; cdr3_aa: CSAREGQSSGNTIYF; cdr3_nt: TGCAGTGCTAGAGAAGGACAGAGCTCTGGAAACACCATATATTTT
v_call: TRBV7-2; cdr3_length: 12; clone_size: many; d_call: .; j_call: TRBJ2-5; cdr3_aa: CASSLVEETQYF; cdr3_nt: TGTGCCAGCAGCTTAGTAGAAGAGACCCAGTACTTC
v_call: TRBV5-6; cdr3_length: 13; clone_size: many; d_call: .; j_call: TRBJ2-1; cdr3_aa: CASSPGPHEEQFF; cdr3_nt: TGTGCCAGCAGCCCGGGACCCCACGAGGAGCAGTTCTTC
v_call: TRBV20-1; cdr3_length: 11; clone_size: many; d_call: .; j_call: TRBJ2-1; cdr3_aa: CSATRGDEQFF; cdr3_nt: TGCAGTGCGACGAGGGGGGATGAGCAGTTCTTC
v_call: TRBV7-6; cdr3_length: 17; clone_size: many; d_call: TRBD1; j_call: TRBJ2-1; cdr3_aa: CASSPAGQGQAYNEQFF; cdr3_nt: TGTGCCAGCAGCCCAGCAGGACAGGGGCAAGCCTACAATGAGCAGTTCTTC
v_call: TRBV5-6; cdr3_length: 16; clone_size: many; d_call: .; j_call: TRBJ2-3; cdr3_aa: CASHSWGVNSTDTQYF; cdr3_nt: TGTGCCAGCCACTCGTGGGGGGTTAATAGCACAGATACGCAGTATTTT
v_call: TRBV10-2; cdr3_length: 16; clone_size: few; d_call: TRBD1; j_call: TRBJ2-3; cdr3_aa: CASSRGAGGLSDTQYF; cdr3_nt: TGCGCCAGCAGTCGAGGGGCAGGGGGCTTATCAGATACGCAGTATTTT
v_call: TRBV9; cdr3_length: 17; clone_size: many; d_call: TRBD2; j_call: TRBJ2-5; cdr3_aa: CASSQAGGGSAGETQYF; cdr3_nt: TGTGCCAGCAGCCAAGCGGGGGGAGGTAGCGCGGGGGAGACCCAGTACTTC
v_call: TRBV10-2; cdr3_length: 12; clone_size: many; d_call: .; j_call: TRBJ1-5; cdr3_aa: CASAEAPLPQHF; cdr3_nt: TGCGCCAGCGCCGAAGCCCCCCTACCCCAGCATTTT
v_call: TRBV7-3; cdr3_length: 16; clone_size: many; d_call: TRBD2; j_call: TRBJ2-7; cdr3_aa: CASSLTGGLAIDEQYF; cdr3_nt: TGTGCCAGCAGCTTAACCGGGGGACTAGCGATCGACGAGCAGTACTTC
v_call: TRBV20-1; cdr3_length: 12; clone_size: many; d_call: .; j_call: TRBJ1-4; cdr3_aa: CSASERNEKLFF; cdr3_nt: TGCAGTGCTAGCGAACGGAATGAAAAACTGTTTTTT
v_call: TRBV20-1; cdr3_length: 14; clone_size: many; d_call: .; j_call: TRBJ2-3; cdr3_aa: CSAKQGSRTDTQYF; cdr3_nt: TGCAGTGCTAAACAAGGAAGTCGCACAGATACGCAGTATTTT
v_call: TRBV24-1; cdr3_length: 15; clone_size: many; d_call: TRBD1; j_call: TRBJ2-1; cdr3_aa: CATSDPGTGYNEQFF; cdr3_nt: TGTGCCACCAGTGATCCCGGGACAGGGTACAATGAGCAGTTCTTC
v_call: TRBV20-1; cdr3_length: 16; clone_size: many; d_call: .; j_call: TRBJ1-4; cdr3_aa: CSASVAGARGREKLFF; cdr3_nt: TGCAGTGCTAGTGTCGCCGGTGCCAGGGGTCGTGAAAAACTGTTTTTT
v_call: TRBV5-1; cdr3_length: 15; clone_size: many; d_call: TRBD2; j_call: TRBJ2-1; cdr3_aa: CASSFGTSGNDEQFF; cdr3_nt: TGCGCCAGCAGCTTCGGGACTAGCGGGAACGATGAGCAGTTCTTC
v_call: TRBV20-1; cdr3_length: 13; clone_size: many; d_call: .; j_call: TRBJ2-3; cdr3_aa: CSATGLSTDTQYF; cdr3_nt: TGCAGTGCTACGGGGCTTAGCACAGATACGCAGTATTTT
v_call: TRBV25-1; cdr3_length: 13; clone_size: many; d_call: .; j_call: TRBJ2-3; cdr3_aa: CASSESYTDTQYF; cdr3_nt: TGTGCCAGCAGTGAATCCTACACAGATACGCAGTATTTT
v_call: TRBV3-1; cdr3_length: 17; clone_size: many; d_call: TRBD2; j_call: TRBJ2-7; cdr3_aa: CASSPERASGKTYEQYF; cdr3_nt: TGTGCCAGCAGCCCCGAACGGGCTAGCGGGAAAACTTACGAGCAGTACTTC
v_call: TRBV5-1; cdr3_length: 14; clone_size: medium-sized; d_call: .; j_call: TRBJ2-1; cdr3_aa: CASSTALGFNEQFF; cdr3_nt: TGCGCCAGCAGCACGGCGTTGGGGTTTAATGAGCAGTTCTTC
v_call: TRBV7-2; cdr3_length: 15; clone_size: many; d_call: .; j_call: TRBJ2-2; cdr3_aa: CASSLVRRNTGELFF; cdr3_nt: TGTGCCAGCAGCTTAGTGAGGAGAAACACCGGGGAGCTGTTTTTT
v_call: TRBV18; cdr3_length: 15; clone_size: many; d_call: TRBD2; j_call: TRBJ2-3; cdr3_aa: CASSPTSGWTDTQYF; cdr3_nt: TGTGCCAGCTCACCGACTAGCGGGTGGACAGATACGCAGTATTTT
v_call: TRBV4-3; cdr3_length: 15; clone_size: .; d_call: .; j_call: TRBJ2-3; cdr3_aa: CASTRGVRSGDTQYF; cdr3_nt: TGCGCCAGCACTCGTGGCGTCCGTTCCGGAGATACGCAGTATTTT